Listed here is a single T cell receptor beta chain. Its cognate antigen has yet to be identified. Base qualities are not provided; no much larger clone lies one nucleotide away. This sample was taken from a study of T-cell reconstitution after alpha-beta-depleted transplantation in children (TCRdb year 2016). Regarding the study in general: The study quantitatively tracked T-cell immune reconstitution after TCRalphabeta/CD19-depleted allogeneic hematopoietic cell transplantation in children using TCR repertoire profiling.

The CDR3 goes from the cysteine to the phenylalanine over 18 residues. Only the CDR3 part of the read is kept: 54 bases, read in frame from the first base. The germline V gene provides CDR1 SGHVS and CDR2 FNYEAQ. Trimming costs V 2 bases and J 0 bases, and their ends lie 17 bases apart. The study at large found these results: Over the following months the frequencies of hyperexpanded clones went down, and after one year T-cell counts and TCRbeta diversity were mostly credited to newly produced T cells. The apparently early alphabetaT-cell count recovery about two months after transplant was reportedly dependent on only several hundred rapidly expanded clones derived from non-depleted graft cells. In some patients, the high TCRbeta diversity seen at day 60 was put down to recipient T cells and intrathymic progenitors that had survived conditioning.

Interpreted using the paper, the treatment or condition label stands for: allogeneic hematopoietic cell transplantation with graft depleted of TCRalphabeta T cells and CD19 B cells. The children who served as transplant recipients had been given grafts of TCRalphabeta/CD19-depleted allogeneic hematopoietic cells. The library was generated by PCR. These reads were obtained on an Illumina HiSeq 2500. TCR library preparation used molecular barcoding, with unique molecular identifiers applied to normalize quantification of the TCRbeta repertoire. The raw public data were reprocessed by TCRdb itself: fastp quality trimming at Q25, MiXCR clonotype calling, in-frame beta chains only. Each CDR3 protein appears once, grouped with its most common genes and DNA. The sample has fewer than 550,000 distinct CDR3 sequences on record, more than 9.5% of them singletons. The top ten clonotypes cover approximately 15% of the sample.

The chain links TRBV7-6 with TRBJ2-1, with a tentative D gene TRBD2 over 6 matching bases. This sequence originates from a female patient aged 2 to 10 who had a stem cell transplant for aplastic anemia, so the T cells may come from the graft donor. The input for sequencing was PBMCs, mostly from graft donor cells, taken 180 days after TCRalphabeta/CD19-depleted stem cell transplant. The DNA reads TGTGCCAGCAGCTTAAGGGGCCTAGCGCTGGTCTCCTACAATGAGCAGTTCTTC. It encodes CASSLRGLALVSYNEQFF. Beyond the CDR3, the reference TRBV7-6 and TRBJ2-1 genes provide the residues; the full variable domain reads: GAGVSQSPRYKVTKRGQDVALRCDPISGHVSLYWYRQALGQGPEFLTYFNYEAQQDKSGLPNDRFSAERPEGSISTLTIQRTEQRDSAMYRCASSLRGLALVSYNEQFFGPGTRLTVL.